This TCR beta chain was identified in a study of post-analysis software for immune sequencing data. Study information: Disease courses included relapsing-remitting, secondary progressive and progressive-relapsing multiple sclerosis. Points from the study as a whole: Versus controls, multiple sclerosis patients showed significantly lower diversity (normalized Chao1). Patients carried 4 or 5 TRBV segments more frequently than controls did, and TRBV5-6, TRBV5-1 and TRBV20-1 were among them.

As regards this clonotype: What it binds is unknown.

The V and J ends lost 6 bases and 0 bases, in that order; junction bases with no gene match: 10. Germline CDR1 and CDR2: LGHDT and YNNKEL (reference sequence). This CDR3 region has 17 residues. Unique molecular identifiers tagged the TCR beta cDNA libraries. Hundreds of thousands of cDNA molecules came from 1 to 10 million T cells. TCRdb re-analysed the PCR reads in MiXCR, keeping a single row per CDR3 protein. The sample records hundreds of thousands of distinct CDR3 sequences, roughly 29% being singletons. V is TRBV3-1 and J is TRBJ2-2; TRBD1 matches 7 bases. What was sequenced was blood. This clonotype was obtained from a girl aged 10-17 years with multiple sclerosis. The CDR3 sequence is CASRPTDRPPNTGELFF. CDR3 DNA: TGTGCCAGCAGACCTACGGACAGGCCACCGAACACCGGGGAGCTGTTTTTT.